The 24 T cell receptor beta chains below were found in one sample sequenced in a study of blood T cell repertoires in COVID-19. Libraries were prepared by immunoSEQ multiplex PCR; TCRdb keeps only in-frame clonotypes and omits some of them. The sample yields about 93,000 clones, roughly nine tenths seen once. The sequenced material came from peripheral blood. The receptors derive from a human donor with active COVID-19. The donor label of this sample is uncertain.

The gene calls are TRBV10-1 and TRBJ1-4, with TRBD1 matching over 7 bases. Per germline, CDR1 WNHNN and CDR2 SYGVQD (reference sequence). J was trimmed by 5 bases and V by 8 bases; bases with no gene match: 5. The CDR3 covers 13 residues. The CDR3 DNA sequence: TGCGCCAGCTCGACAGGGCCGAATGAAAAACTGTTTTTT. Protein: CASSTGPNEKLFF.

This chain joins TRBV19 and TRBJ1-4; D possibly corresponds to TRBD1 (6 bases). The CDR3 totals 14 residues. Germline V CDR1 and CDR2: LNHDA, SQIVND (reference sequence). The V gene lost 10 bases and the J gene lost 4 bases, with 16 bases spanning the gap. The CDR3 loop reads CATCRGKFNEKLFF. The CDR3 bases are TGTGCCACCTGCAGGGGCAAGTTTAATGAAAAACTGTTTTTT.

The chain combines TRBV7-2 with TRBJ2-3; TRBD2 matches 11 bases. V shed 5 bases and J 12 bases; nucleotides not matched to a gene: 13. The germline V gene encodes CDR1 SGHTA and CDR2 FQGNSA. This CDR3 has 15 residues. DNA of the CDR3: TGTGCCAGCAGCATGCTAGCGGGGGGTCCCCGTGCCCAGTATTTT. This gives the protein CASSMLAGGPRAQYF. The complete variable domain, with remaining parts taken from reference TRBV7-2 and TRBJ2-3, reads GAGVSQSPSNKVTEKGKDVELRCDPISGHTALYWYRQSLGQGLEFLIYFQGNSAPDKSGLPSDRFSAERTGGSVSTLTIQRTQQEDSAVYLCASSMLAGGPRAQYFGPGTRLTVL.

This chain links TRBV23-1 with TRBJ1-1; 8 bases match TRBD1. TRBV23-1 is filed as an ORF, its function uncertain. V shed 6 bases and J 1 base; nucleotides not matched to a gene: 4. The CDR3 has 14 residues. The CDR3 sequence is CASRVDRANTEAFF. CDR3 sequence (DNA): TGCGCCAGCAGGGTGGACAGGGCGAACACTGAAGCTTTCTTT.

The chain has TRBV28 and TRBJ2-2; 10 nucleotides align to TRBD2. Germline V gives CDR1 MDHEN, CDR2 SYDVKM. The CDR3 has 16 amino acids. With V trimmed by 4 bases and J by 6 bases, 8 bases remained unmatched. The CDR3 here is CASSSVGLAGAGELFF. The CDR3 DNA reads as TGTGCCAGCAGTTCCGTAGGTCTAGCGGGGGCCGGGGAGCTGTTTTTT.

The chain couples TRBV19 to TRBJ1-1, with D tentatively TRBD1 (6 bases). Germline CDR1 and CDR2: LNHDA and SQIVND (reference sequence). Trimming cost V 0 bases and J 3 bases, with 11 bases left between them. This CDR3 contains 15 residues. The CDR3: CASSIDFPGDTEAFF. The CDR3 nucleotides are TGTGCCAGTAGTATAGACTTTCCAGGGGACACTGAAGCTTTCTTT.

The rearrangement joins TRBV14 to TRBJ2-7; possibly TRBD2 for D (5 bases). Germline assignment: CDR1 SGHDN and CDR2 FVKESK. Trimming took off 1 base at V and 1 base at J, with 11 bases between the two ends. The length of the CDR3 is 15 residues. The CDR3 sequence is CASSQATSMSYEQYF. The CDR3 DNA is TGTGCCAGCAGCCAAGCTACTAGTATGTCCTACGAGCAGTACTTC.

The chain joins TRBV4-3 to TRBJ1-5; TRBD1 might be the D (5 bases). The V gene lost 2 bases and the J gene lost 9 bases, with 17 bases spanning the gap. Germline CDR1 and CDR2: LGHNA and YSLEER. The CDR3 sequence is 15 residues long. This CDR3 reads CASSQTDRSPGPQHF. CDR3 in DNA: TGCGCCAGCAGCCAAACTGACAGATCCCCAGGGCCCCAGCATTTT.

This sequence joins TRBV5-6 and TRBJ2-5, with 11 bases matching TRBD1. V was pared by 4 bases and J by 5 bases, with 13 bases of the junction left unmatched. CDR3 size: 17 residues. Germline V gives CDR1 SGHDT, CDR2 YYEEEE. The DNA of the CDR3 is TGTGCCAGCAGCGCCCGCCTGGACAGGGGGCTAAGCGAGACCCAGTACTTC. Residues: CASSARLDRGLSETQYF.

This clone was found a few times. The V and J genes are TRBV3-1 (or the pseudogene TRBV3-2) and TRBJ1-1; 8 bases are a match to TRBD1. CDR3 size: 15 residues. Looked up from germline, CDR1 is LGHDT and CDR2 is YNNKEL (reference sequence). V trimming: 2 bases; J trimming: 1 base; junction bases outside the gene matches: 3. The CDR3: CASSQLRGRNTEAFF. The CDR3 DNA sequence: TGTGCCAGCAGCCAACTCAGGGGGCGGAACACTGAAGCTTTCTTT.

This chain uses TRBV7-9 with TRBJ2-1; tentatively, D is TRBD2 (5 bases). V lost 1 base and J 12 bases, leaving 10 bases between the germline ends. Germline V CDR1 and CDR2: SEHNR, FQNEAQ (reference sequence). CDR3 length equals 12 residues. The CDR3 bases are TGTGCCAGCAGCTTAGAACCGGGATTGCAGTTCTTC. Protein sequence: CASSLEPGLQFF.

V gene TRBV2 combines with J gene TRBJ1-1, with 7 bases fitting TRBD1. With V trimmed by 4 bases and J by 6 bases, 8 bases remained unmatched. Germline CDR1 and CDR2: SNHLY and FYNNEI. The CDR3 runs 14 residues. CDR3 DNA sequence: TGTGCCAGCAGTGTAACAGGGGTGAGGCCTGAAGCTTTCTTT. Translation gives CASSVTGVRPEAFF.

V gene TRBV7-9 combines with J gene TRBJ1-5; tentative D call: TRBD1 (5 bases). Trimming cost V 2 bases and J 2 bases, with 7 bases left between them. There are 14 residues in the CDR3. Looked up from germline, CDR1 is SEHNR and CDR2 is FQNEAQ (reference sequence). The CDR3 coding sequence is TGTGCCAGCAGCTTATTAGGGGGCAATCAGCCCCAGCATTTT. Its translation: CASSLLGGNQPQHF.

The sample holds one count of this clone. This chain uses TRBV11-2 with TRBJ2-6; possibly TRBD1 for D (5 bases). The CDR3 has 17 amino acids. The germline V gene has CDR1 SGHAT and CDR2 FQNNGV. The germline V and J ends were trimmed by 2 bases and 0 bases, with 11 bases remaining between them. CDR3 DNA sequence: TGTGCCAGCAGCTTAACAGGTGGGATCTCTGGGGCCAACGTCCTGACTTTC. Translated, it gives CASSLTGGISGANVLTF. The full variable domain, completed using reference TRBV11-2 and TRBJ2-6, is EAGVAQSPRYKIIEKRQSVAFWCNPISGHATLYWYQQILGQGPKLLIQFQNNGVVDDSQLPKDRFSAERLKGVDSTLKIQPAKLEDSAVYLCASSLTGGISGANVLTFGAGSRLTVL.

To note about this clone: The same CDR3 can be traced to other DNA sequences in this sample. This rearrangement joins TRBV5-1 to TRBJ2-3; 10 bases line up with TRBD2. This CDR3 has 14 amino acids. In germline, CDR1 is SGHRS, CDR2 YFSETQ. Losses at the gene ends were 4 bases for V and 2 bases for J; bases not matched to a gene: 1. The DNA of the CDR3 is TGCGCCAGCAGCACTAGCGGGGTCACAGATACGCAGTATTTT. It is translated as CASSTSGVTDTQYF.

The V call is TRBV29-1, the J call TRBJ2-7; 7 nucleotides agree with TRBD1. The junction had 13 bases not matched to a gene; V was cut back by 7 bases and J by 1 base. CDR3 size: 15 residues. Germline CDR1 is SQVTM and CDR2 is ANQGSEA. Written as DNA, the CDR3 is TGCAGCGCGGCCCTAGGGACAGACCTGTCCTACGAGCAGTACTTC. Protein sequence: CSAALGTDLSYEQYF.

The rearrangement uses TRBV27 and TRBJ1-4; 8 nucleotides align to TRBD1. V was pared by 4 bases and J by 8 bases, with 6 bases of the junction left unmatched. The CDR3 runs to 14 residues. Germline V gene lookup returns CDR1 MNHEY and CDR2 SMNVEV (reference sequence). The chain's CDR3 is CASSYGTGSEKLFF. Written as DNA, the CDR3 is TGTGCCAGCAGTTACGGGACAGGCTCCGAAAAACTGTTTTTT.

V usage is TRBV7-2 and J usage is TRBJ2-7; possibly TRBD2 for D (5 bases). Germline V CDR1 and CDR2: SGHTA, FQGNSA. CDR3 length equals 16 residues. V was trimmed by 5 bases and J by 2 bases, leaving 19 bases between them. CDR3 in amino acids: CASSPRKSRVPYEQYF. CDR3 in DNA: TGTGCCAGCAGCCCCCGGAAATCGAGGGTCCCCTACGAGCAGTACTTC.

In nucleotides, the CDR3 is TGCGCCAGCAAGGGACTCCCAGCTAACTATGGCTACACCTTC. Translated, it gives CASKGLPANYGYTF. The V gene is TRBV4-1, the J gene TRBJ1-2; maybe TRBD1 (5 bases). This CDR3 comprises 14 residues. Germline V lookup: CDR1 MGHRA, CDR2 YSYEKL. Between the trimmed V and J ends, which lost 7 bases and 0 bases, there was a span of 12 bases.

The rearrangement links TRBV18 to TRBJ2-3; tentative D call: TRBD1 (6 bases). Germline V lookup: CDR1 KGHSH, CDR2 LQKENI. The CDR3 consists of 16 residues. The V end was cut by 3 bases, the J end by 3 bases, with 16 bases between. The CDR3: CASSPTGFGGTDTQYF. The CDR3 DNA reads as TGTGCCAGCTCACCCACAGGGTTTGGCGGAACAGATACGCAGTATTTT.

This clone has only one observation. The V call is TRBV4-1, the J call TRBJ2-7; D possibly corresponds to TRBD1 (6 bases). CDR1 is MGHRA, CDR2 YSYEKL, per germline. V gave up 4 bases and J gave up 4 bases, with 11 bases separating them. This CDR3 has 13 amino acids. CDR3: CASSRGGNYEQYF. In DNA, the CDR3 is TGCGCCAGCAGCCGAGGGGGAAATTACGAGCAGTACTTC.

This clone appeared once. This sequence joins TRBV4-1 and TRBJ2-1, with D perhaps TRBD2 (7 bases). CDR1 is MGHRA and CDR2 is YSYEKL in the germline V gene. The CDR3 spans 15 residues. V lost 4 bases and J 9 bases, leaving 19 bases between the germline ends. The CDR3: CASSPGPRGRGEQFF. The DNA for the CDR3 is TGCGCCAGCAGCCCAGGACCTAGGGGGAGGGGTGAGCAGTTCTTC.

The rearrangement links TRBV29-1 to TRBJ2-2, with D possibly matching TRBD1 (6 bases). This CDR3 region has 14 residues. Trimming took 2 bases from V and 6 from J, leaving 13 bases between them. Germline V lookup: CDR1 SQVTM, CDR2 ANQGSEA. The CDR3 here is CSVESAGAPGELFF. The CDR3, as DNA: TGCAGCGTTGAAAGTGCAGGGGCACCCGGGGAGCTGTTTTTT.

By share, this clone ranks as medium-sized. V usage is TRBV7-9 and J usage is TRBJ2-1; TRBD2 agrees at 14 bases. The CDR3 covers 17 residues. The germline V gene has CDR1 SEHNR and CDR2 FQNEAQ (reference sequence). V trimming: 2 bases; J trimming: 3 bases; junction bases outside the gene matches: 3. CDR3 protein: CASSLRGLAGDYNEQFF. CDR3 bases: TGTGCCAGCAGCTTACGGGGACTAGCGGGGGACTACAATGAGCAGTTCTTC.